The present T cell receptor (beta chain) was sequenced within a study of blood T cell repertoires in COVID-19. Looking at the study overall: The cDNA or gDNA used as material had been derived from T cells, B-cell-depleted T cells, or PBMCs.

Using immunoSEQ multiplex PCR, the repertoire was profiled, and TCRdb retains in-frame clones only, with some absent. The sample includes 150,000 or so clones, roughly nine tenths of them seen just once. J lost 6 bases, V lost 0 bases, and 8 bases had no gene match. The CDR3 length is 15 residues. Looked up from germline, CDR1 is SGHAT and CDR2 is FQNNGV. Participants were placed into cohorts based on the clinical history they reported. The J gene is TRBJ2-7, the V gene TRBV11-2, with TRBD2 identical over 7 bases. The TCR was taken from a woman aged 40 to 55 who had been exposed to COVID-19. Specimen: PBMCs or T cells enriched from blood (not recorded which). The CDR3 loop is CASSLDRTSFLEQYF. The CDR3 DNA reads as TGTGCCAGCAGCTTAGATAGGACTAGTTTTCTCGAGCAGTACTTC.